Each of the 25 T cell receptor beta chains below was sequenced from the same sample in a study of PD-L1 blockade in urothelial cancer. Data came from immunoSEQ multiplex PCR; TCRdb stores just in-frame clones and leaves some out. The sample yields roughly 45,000 clones, around 90% seen once. Sequenced material: PBMCs, taken around atezolizumab (anti-PD-L1) treatment. All receptors derive from a man between 60 and 75 years old with urothelial cancer.

The chain carries TRBV4-3 and TRBJ2-3, with D unclear. The CDR3 has 13 residues. Germline V gene sequence: CDR1 LGHNA, CDR2 YSLEER. V lost 3 bases and J 2 bases, leaving 6 bases between the germline ends. The CDR3 loop is CASSHADTDTQYF. CDR3 in DNA: TGCGCCAGCAGCCACGCAGACACAGATACGCAGTATTTT.

The rearrangement uses TRBV25-1 and TRBJ2-3; TRBD2 matches at 11 bases. J gave up 1 base and V 4 bases, and 4 bases lay outside the gene matches. Germline CDR1 MGHDK, CDR2 SYGVNS. The CDR3 has 16 residues. In nucleotides, the CDR3 is TGTGCCAGCAGTGGACTAGCGGGATTTCGCACAGATACGCAGTATTTT. This translates into CASSGLAGFRTDTQYF.

This clone was found a few times. The chain combines TRBV19 with TRBJ1-5; no clear D. In germline, CDR1 is LNHDA, CDR2 SQIVND (reference sequence). The CDR3 consists of 12 residues. V lost 5 bases and J lost 5, with 7 bases in between. The CDR3: CASSWEYQPQHF. The CDR3 DNA follows: TGTGCCAGTAGTTGGGAGTATCAGCCCCAGCATTTT.

The rearrangement links TRBV7-9 to TRBJ2-5, with 7 positions matching TRBD1. The length of the CDR3 is 12 residues. Trimming at V came to 7 bases and at J to 5 bases, leaving 4 bases not matched to a gene. In germline, CDR1 is SEHNR, CDR2 FQNEAQ (reference sequence). The CDR3 DNA reads as TGTGCCAGCAACACAGGGGTGGAGACCCAGTACTTC. Translating gives CASNTGVETQYF.

The gene calls are TRBV19 and TRBJ1-6; TRBD1 aligns across 9 bases. Looked up from germline, CDR1 is LNHDA and CDR2 is SQIVND (reference sequence). This CDR3 comprises 15 residues. V lost 4 bases to trimming and J lost 9 bases; unmatched junction nucleotides: 7. The CDR3 DNA sequence: TGTGCCAGTAGTAATCCGGGACAGGGACTTTCACCCCTCCACTTT. Translated: CASSNPGQGLSPLHF.

The genes are TRBV19 and TRBJ1-2, with 7 bases fitting TRBD1. V lost 4 bases and J lost 2; bases outside the gene matches: 13. The germline V gene encodes CDR1 LNHDA and CDR2 SQIVND (reference sequence). The CDR3 loop spans 17 amino acids. The CDR3 DNA reads as TGTGCCAGTAGTAAACCGGGACAGCCTTACCCCAACTATGGCTACACCTTC. This translates into CASSKPGQPYPNYGYTF.

The chain couples TRBV7-9 to TRBJ2-7; 11 nucleotides align to TRBD1. The CDR3 loop spans 17 amino acids. The V gene end was trimmed by 4 bases and the J gene end by 12 bases; junction bases not matched to a gene: 20. The germline V gene encodes CDR1 SEHNR and CDR2 FQNEAQ (reference sequence). The CDR3 DNA reads TGTGCCAGCAGCTCGAGTGGACCGGGACAGGGGGGTCGGTTCGGGTACTTC. It yields the protein CASSSSGPGQGGRFGYF.

The chain has TRBV5-8 and TRBJ2-3; TRBD2 aligns across 10 bases. Germline V gene data show CDR1 as SGHTS and CDR2 as YDEGEE. The CDR3 has 16 residues. V lost 5 bases and J lost 1; bases outside the gene matches: 7. Here the CDR3 reads CASSLGTSGGTDTQYF. As DNA, the CDR3 is TGTGCCAGCAGTCTTGGCACTAGCGGGGGCACAGATACGCAGTATTTT.

The chain joins TRBV5-5 to TRBJ2-7; maybe TRBD1 (6 bases). The CDR3 sequence is 15 residues long. V dropped 0 bases and J dropped 2 bases, with 12 bases sitting between them. Germline V gene data show CDR1 as SGHKS and CDR2 as YYEKEE (reference sequence). This CDR3 reads CASSLAFGQPYEQYF. The CDR3 DNA sequence: TGTGCCAGCAGCTTGGCATTTGGACAGCCCTACGAGCAGTACTTC.

This sequence joins TRBV19 and TRBJ2-4, with a weak D call TRBD1 (5 bases). There are 14 residues in the CDR3. CDR1 LNHDA and CDR2 SQIVND come from the germline V gene (reference sequence). V dropped 7 bases and J dropped 3 bases, with 13 bases sitting between them. CDR3 residues: CASTEQVGKNIQYF. The CDR3 DNA sequence: TGTGCCAGTACCGAACAGGTCGGCAAAAACATTCAGTACTTC.

The rearrangement links TRBV4-3 to TRBJ2-7, with TRBD2 as a possible D gene (6 bases). The V end was cut by 0 bases, the J end by 3 bases, with 15 bases between. The germline V gene encodes CDR1 LGHNA and CDR2 YSLEER. The CDR3 sequence is 16 residues long. CDR3 coding DNA: TGCGCCAGCAGCCAAGACCAGGGAGGAAACTACTACGAGCAGTACTTC. It specifies CASSQDQGGNYYEQYF.

J is TRBJ1-5 and V is TRBV19; 7 nucleotides line up with TRBD1. With 5 bases clipped from V and 3 bases from J, the junction kept 10 bases outside the gene matches. CDR1 LNHDA and CDR2 SQIVND come from the germline V gene (reference sequence). CDR3 length: 16 residues. CDR3 coding DNA: TGTGCCAGTAGTCCGTCGACAGGGCTGAACAATCAGCCCCAGCATTTT. It encodes CASSPSTGLNNQPQHF.

This chain links TRBV10-3 with TRBJ1-5; D gene unclear. This CDR3 comprises 14 residues. The V end was cut by 2 bases, the J end by 3 bases, with 8 bases between. Germline CDR1 and CDR2: ENHRY and SYGVKD. The CDR3 protein is CAISEQAYNQPQHF. In DNA, the CDR3 is TGTGCCATCAGTGAGCAAGCCTACAATCAGCCCCAGCATTTT.

The CDR3 DNA sequence: TGTGCCACCAGCAGAGGATACGGACAGGGGGTCGACGAGCAGTACTTC. This translates into CATSRGYGQGVDEQYF. V usage is TRBV15 and J usage is TRBJ2-7; 10 bases agree with TRBD1. CDR3 length equals 16 residues. J lost 5 bases, V lost 1 base, and 8 bases had no gene match. Germline loops: CDR1 LNHNV, CDR2 YYDKDF (reference sequence). Filled out from reference TRBV15 and TRBJ2-7, the complete variable domain reads DAMVIQNPRYQVTQFGKPVTLSCSQTLNHNVMYWYQQKSSQAPKLLFHYYDKDFNNEADTPDNFQSRRPNTSFCFLDIRSPGLGDTAMYLCATSRGYGQGVDEQYFGPGTRLTVT.

The V and J genes are TRBV2 and TRBJ2-2, with D possibly matching TRBD1 (6 bases). V was cut by 7 bases and J by 1 base, with 7 bases left in between. Germline assignment: CDR1 SNHLY and CDR2 FYNNEI. The CDR3 totals 13 residues. CDR3 DNA: TGTGCCAGCAAGGGACAGAACACCGGGGAGCTGTTTTTT. Translating it yields CASKGQNTGELFF.

As to this clone: Because the CDR3's place on the DNA is in doubt, the DNA is left out and the CDR3 is given as listed by TCRdb. The chain carries TRBV9 and TRBJ2-1; the table's D call TRBD1 went unverified against the DNA. Germline lookup yields CDR1 SGDLS and CDR2 YYNGEE. The CDR3 sequence runs 13 residues, both termini included. CDR3 region: CASSVGPGTGEFF.

This chain uses TRBV11-3 with TRBJ2-5, with 7 positions matching TRBD1. The V gene end was trimmed by 5 bases and the J gene end by 0 bases; junction bases not matched to a gene: 9. Germline lookup yields CDR1 SGHNT and CDR2 YENEEA. This CDR3 has 16 amino acids. This chain's CDR3 is CASSPQDRYNQETQYF. The CDR3 region has the DNA TGTGCCAGCAGCCCTCAGGACAGGTACAACCAAGAGACCCAGTACTTC. The whole variable domain, remainder taken from reference TRBV11-3 and TRBJ2-5, is EAGVVQSPRYKIIEKKQPVAFWCNPISGHNTLYWYLQNLGQGPELLIRYENEEAVDDSQLPKDRFSAERLKGVDSTLKIQPAELGDSAVYLCASSPQDRYNQETQYFGPGTRLLVL.

The J gene is TRBJ1-3, the V gene TRBV12-2; the D segment call TRBD1 is taken from the table without a DNA check. TRBV12-2 is labeled a pseudogene. CDR3 length: 17 residues. The CDR3 spells CASRLELDRISGNTIYF. The CDR3 nucleotides are TGTGCAAGTCGCTTAGAGCTCGACAGGATCTCTGGAAACACCATATATTTT.

This sequence joins TRBV5-1 and TRBJ1-2; D possibly corresponds to TRBD1 (6 bases). This CDR3 region has 18 residues. V shed 4 bases and J shed 0 bases, with 22 bases lying between them. Germline lookup yields CDR1 SGHRS and CDR2 YFSETQ. CDR3 region: CASSDPRGAGAANYGYTF. CDR3 DNA sequence: TGCGCCAGCAGCGATCCCAGGGGCGCAGGGGCAGCTAACTATGGCTACACCTTC.

V and J are TRBV15 and TRBJ2-5, with 7 bases that match TRBD2. From germline, CDR1 is LNHNV and CDR2 YYDKDF (reference sequence). Trimming at V came to 1 base and at J to 2 bases, leaving 4 bases not matched to a gene. The CDR3 runs to 15 residues. The chain's CDR3 is CATSRGGGMQETQYF. In DNA, the CDR3 is TGTGCCACCAGCAGAGGGGGGGGGATGCAAGAGACCCAGTACTTC.

The rearrangement links TRBV7-3 to TRBJ2-1; TRBD2 matches at 7 bases. V gave up 3 bases and J gave up 0 bases; unmatched junction bases: 11. Germline V gene lookup returns CDR1 SGHTA and CDR2 FQGTGA. The CDR3 spans 18 residues. The CDR3 is CASSFAPSGVNSYNEQFF. Here the CDR3 DNA reads TGTGCCAGCAGCTTCGCCCCCAGCGGGGTGAACTCCTACAATGAGCAGTTCTTC.

V gene TRBV10-2 combines with J gene TRBJ1-6, with D possibly TRBD1 on 6 matching bases. V was pared by 2 bases and J by 10 bases, with 12 bases between. In germline, CDR1 is WSHSY, CDR2 SAAADI. This CDR3 has 14 amino acids. The CDR3 sequence: CASSEIQGNSPLHF. The CDR3 coding sequence is TGCGCCAGCAGTGAGATACAGGGAAACTCACCCCTCCACTTT.

The V gene is TRBV11-2, the J gene TRBJ1-6; a weak D match, TRBD1 (5 bases). The CDR3 has 16 amino acids. Germline loops: CDR1 SGHAT, CDR2 FQNNGV. Trimming cost V 3 bases and J 7 bases, with 16 bases left between them. The CDR3 nucleotides are TGTGCCAGCAGCTTTCTCGTGGGGCCGAGGAATTCACCCCTCCACTTT. Its protein product is CASSFLVGPRNSPLHF.

V is TRBV29-1 and J is TRBJ1-5; D possibly corresponds to TRBD1 (5 bases). The CDR3 runs to 15 residues. CDR1 and CDR2 from the germline V gene are SQVTM and ANQGSEA. The germline V and J ends were trimmed by 7 bases and 4 bases, with 20 bases remaining between them. The CDR3 loop is CSARRGGRVNQPQHF. In DNA form, the CDR3 reads TGCAGCGCTCGTCGGGGAGGCAGGGTAAATCAGCCCCAGCATTTT. Supplemented by reference TRBV29-1 and TRBJ1-5, the full variable domain reads SAVISQKPSRDICQRGTSLTIQCQVDSQVTMMFWYRQQPGQSLTLIATANQGSEATYESGFVIDKFPISRPNLTFSTLTVSNMSPEDSSIYLCSARRGGRVNQPQHFGDGTRLSIL.

V usage is TRBV27 and J usage is TRBJ1-4; TRBD1 agrees at 9 bases. Germline V gives CDR1 MNHEY, CDR2 SMNVEV (reference sequence). The CDR3 runs to 14 residues. Trimming took 6 bases from V and 3 from J; bases not matched to a gene: 2. CDR3 nucleotide sequence: TGTGCCAGCAGCTACAGGGGGCCTAATGAAAAACTGTTTTTT. Amino acids: CASSYRGPNEKLFF.